This is a list of T cell receptor beta chains from one sample in a study of somatic mutations in cytotoxic T cells in rheumatoid arthritis. Generated by immunoSEQ multiplex PCR, the TCRdb table keeps only in-frame clones and is missing some. The data contain about 18,000 clones, roughly four fifths of them seen just once; the ten biggest clones take up over 9.5%. Sequenced sample: CD8+ T cells sorted from blood. Receptors were obtained from a woman between 45 and 65 years old in good health. Each CDR3 is given with its conserved first and last residue. A D gene is named only where the DNA matches it firmly. The size field is filled for only some rows; it gives once, few, many or a size class.

cdr3_nt: TGTGCCAGCAGCCCGACAGGGCTGCACGAGCAGTACTTC
cdr3_aa: CASSPTGLHEQYF
v_call: TRBV28
j_call: TRBJ2-7
clone_size: -
cdr3_length: 13
d_call: TRBD1

cdr3_nt: TGTGCCAGCAGCGGGAGGGAGCGGGGGTCGAACACCGGGGAGCTGTTTTTT
cdr3_aa: CASSGRERGSNTGELFF
v_call: TRBV9
j_call: TRBJ2-2
clone_size: -
cdr3_length: 17
d_call: TRBD2

cdr3_nt: TGTGCCAGCAGCGTAGGGGAAGTCTCCTACGAGCAGTACTTC
cdr3_aa: CASSVGEVSYEQYF
v_call: TRBV9
j_call: TRBJ2-7
clone_size: -
cdr3_length: 14
d_call: -

cdr3_nt: TGTGCCAGCAGCACGGGGGCTTCTAATGAAAAACTGTTTTTT
cdr3_aa: CASSTGASNEKLFF
v_call: TRBV7-9
j_call: TRBJ1-4
clone_size: -
cdr3_length: 14
d_call: -

cdr3_nt: TGCAGCGTTGACCCAATGAACACTGAAGCTTTCTTT
cdr3_aa: CSVDPMNTEAFF
v_call: TRBV29-1
j_call: TRBJ1-1
clone_size: few
cdr3_length: 12
d_call: -

cdr3_nt: TGTGCCAGCAGCTTAGTGAAACAGGGTTTACACACTGAAGCTTTCTTT
cdr3_aa: CASSLVKQGLHTEAFF
v_call: TRBV7-6
j_call: TRBJ1-1
clone_size: -
cdr3_length: 16
d_call: -

cdr3_nt: TGTGCCAGCAGCGCCCGGACAGGGATGACATCTGGGGCCAACGTCCTGACTTTC
cdr3_aa: CASSARTGMTSGANVLTF
v_call: TRBV9
j_call: TRBJ2-6
clone_size: -
cdr3_length: 18
d_call: TRBD1

cdr3_nt: TGTGCCTGGAACTCCGGGACTAGCGGGATGGGTACAGATACGCAGTATTTT
cdr3_aa: CAWNSGTSGMGTDTQYF
v_call: TRBV30
j_call: TRBJ2-3
clone_size: -
cdr3_length: 17
d_call: TRBD2

cdr3_nt: TGCGCCAGCAGCCACACCGCGCTAGCGGAAACCTACGAGCAGTACTTC
cdr3_aa: CASSHTALAETYEQYF
v_call: TRBV4-3
j_call: TRBJ2-7
clone_size: -
cdr3_length: 16
d_call: TRBD2

cdr3_nt: TGTGCCAGCAGCCGAGAGGGGCTGGGCGGGGAGCTGTTTTTT
cdr3_aa: CASSREGLGGELFF
v_call: TRBV13
j_call: TRBJ2-2
clone_size: -
cdr3_length: 14
d_call: -

cdr3_nt: TGTGCCAGCAGCCAAGTGGGAAGATTTGCTTTCTTT
cdr3_aa: CASSQVGRFAFF
v_call: TRBV14
j_call: TRBJ1-1
clone_size: -
cdr3_length: 12
d_call: -

cdr3_nt: TGTGCCAGCAGAACTTTAGCGGGGGGCTACAATGAGCAGTTCTTC
cdr3_aa: CASRTLAGGYNEQFF
v_call: TRBV28
j_call: TRBJ2-1
clone_size: -
cdr3_length: 15
d_call: TRBD2

cdr3_nt: TGTGCCAGCAGTTTATGGACAGGGGGATCACCCCTCCACTTT
cdr3_aa: CASSLWTGGSPLHF
v_call: TRBV28
j_call: TRBJ1-6
clone_size: -
cdr3_length: 14
d_call: TRBD1

cdr3_nt: TGTGCCATCAGCGACGGGACTAGCGGATCCTACGAGCAGTACTTC
cdr3_aa: CAISDGTSGSYEQYF
v_call: TRBV10-3
j_call: TRBJ2-7
clone_size: -
cdr3_length: 15
d_call: TRBD2

cdr3_nt: TGTGCCAGTAGTATAGTCGGGAGCACAGATACGCAGTATTTT
cdr3_aa: CASSIVGSTDTQYF
v_call: TRBV19
j_call: TRBJ2-3
clone_size: -
cdr3_length: 14
d_call: -

cdr3_nt: TGTGCCAGCAGTTACTCGACAGGGTACACTGAAGCTTTCTTT
cdr3_aa: CASSYSTGYTEAFF
v_call: TRBV6-5
j_call: TRBJ1-1
clone_size: -
cdr3_length: 14
d_call: TRBD1

cdr3_nt: TGTGCCAGCAGCTTGGGGCCGGGACAGGGAGTCTACAATGAGCAGTTCTTC
cdr3_aa: CASSLGPGQGVYNEQFF
v_call: TRBV5-5
j_call: TRBJ2-1
clone_size: -
cdr3_length: 17
d_call: TRBD1

cdr3_nt: TGTGCCAGCAGAGGAACTAGCGGGAGCTACAATGAGCAGTTCTTC
cdr3_aa: CASRGTSGSYNEQFF
v_call: TRBV5-4
j_call: TRBJ2-1
clone_size: -
cdr3_length: 15
d_call: TRBD2

cdr3_nt: TGTGCCAGCAGTGAAGCGACTAGCGGGGGGGACCCCTACGAGCAGTACTTC
cdr3_aa: CASSEATSGGDPYEQYF
v_call: TRBV2
j_call: TRBJ2-7
clone_size: -
cdr3_length: 17
d_call: TRBD2

cdr3_nt: TGCAGTGCGTTCCAAGAGACCCAGTACTTC
cdr3_aa: CSAFQETQYF
v_call: TRBV20-1
j_call: TRBJ2-5
clone_size: -
cdr3_length: 10
d_call: -

cdr3_nt: TGTGCCAGCACTCCGGGGCGCGAGCAGTACTTC
cdr3_aa: CASTPGREQYF
v_call: TRBV2
j_call: TRBJ2-7
clone_size: -
cdr3_length: 11
d_call: -

cdr3_nt: TGTGCCAGCAGCTCGACAGGGACTAGCGGCACAGATACGCAGTATTTT
cdr3_aa: CASSSTGTSGTDTQYF
v_call: TRBV6-4
j_call: TRBJ2-3
clone_size: -
cdr3_length: 16
d_call: TRBD2

cdr3_nt: TGTGCCAGCAGTGAAAACTATGGGACAGGTTTGGCCTACGAGCAGTACTTC
cdr3_aa: CASSENYGTGLAYEQYF
v_call: TRBV2
j_call: TRBJ2-7
clone_size: once
cdr3_length: 17
d_call: TRBD1

cdr3_nt: TGTGCCAGCAGACCGGACAGGGGGCATGACGAGCAGTACTTC
cdr3_aa: CASRPDRGHDEQYF
v_call: TRBV6-6
j_call: TRBJ2-7
clone_size: -
cdr3_length: 14
d_call: TRBD1

cdr3_nt: TGCGCCAGCAGCCACCAAGCCGGACACTACGAGCAGTACTTC
cdr3_aa: CASSHQAGHYEQYF
v_call: TRBV4-1
j_call: TRBJ2-7
clone_size: once
cdr3_length: 14
d_call: -

cdr3_nt: TGTGCCAGCAGCGTAGCGTCGGGAAGCGGGAGGTTGGATGAGCAGTTCTTC
cdr3_aa: CASSVASGSGRLDEQFF
v_call: TRBV9
j_call: TRBJ2-1
clone_size: -
cdr3_length: 17
d_call: TRBD2

cdr3_nt: TGTGCCAGCAGTTACCTAGACAGGGATGGCTACACCTTC
cdr3_aa: CASSYLDRDGYTF
v_call: TRBV6-6
j_call: TRBJ1-2
clone_size: -
cdr3_length: 13
d_call: TRBD1

cdr3_nt: TGTGCCAGCAGCTTGGGGTCAAAGGGCGAGCAGTACTTC
cdr3_aa: CASSLGSKGEQYF
v_call: TRBV7-9
j_call: TRBJ2-7
clone_size: -
cdr3_length: 13
d_call: -